This TCR beta chain was observed in a study of glioma-infiltrating T cells (dated by TCRdb to the mid-2010s). Study-level background: The study sequenced TCR alpha- and beta-chain repertoires from glioma tissue, from non-neoplastic brain tissue and from matched peripheral blood mononuclear cells. Three low-grade glioma patients, roughly 8 primary glioblastoma patients and three non-glioma patients contributing non-neoplastic brain tissue were included in the paired cohort. To gauge divergence between tissue and blood T-cell populations, every tissue-infiltrating repertoire was compared against the peripheral blood repertoire from the same patient.

TCR alpha and beta CDR3 regions were amplified with the iRepertoire nested amplicon-rescue multiplex PCR (arm-PCR) platform from RNA. The input for one-step reverse transcription and amplification was roughly 85-400 ng of either tissue mRNA or PBMC total RNA. Following bead purification, Illumina adapters were added through a secondary multiplex PCR, and the libraries were then gel-purified between 200 and 400 bp. Libraries carried internal 6-nucleotide barcodes used for demultiplexing. Libraries were sequenced on an Illumina MiSeq with 2x220 or 2x250 nucleotide paired-end reads. In the source study's methods: Paired reads were merged with FLASH 1.2.11 and aligned to the GRCh37 human genome with BWA-MEM before extracting TRA and TRB reads. An IMGT-derived reference of cassette sequences and CDR3 motifs, with pseudogenes included, was used for V and J assignment. Reads were translated in three frames, and productive CDR3s were defined as those with a C...FGXG motif and no stop codons. Clonotypes were defined as unique combinations of V-J cassette pair and CDR3 amino acid sequence. Hamming distance filtering was applied to reads, with thresholds set by the sequence error rate of each sample in mapped regions. The public reads were reprocessed in TCRdb via fastp at Q25 and MiXCR, keeping in-frame beta chains. Each entry is one CDR3 protein sequence, shown with its most common DNA and genes. TCRdb's processing, not the study's, gives the V and J calls here. The sample table shows about 190,000 distinct CDR3 sequences, and about 31% are seen once. The top ten clones comprise around 20% of the sample.

Remarks on this clonotype: The antigen it binds to is not known. This may be a read error: a much more frequent sequence differs by one nucleotide.

Broader findings and caveats from the paper: Very few CDR3 sequences were shared between tissue and blood, attributed to high CDR3 diversity and limited sampling. Group comparisons rested on small numbers: three non-neoplastic, three low-grade glioma and 7 or 8 glioblastoma patients. In non-neoplastic patients, VJ-independent divergence between tissue and blood fell below expectation, whereas in all gliomas, and especially in low-grade gliomas, the divergence rose above expectation.

The CDR3 starts with the cysteine, ends with the phenylalanine, and has 19 residues. The CDR3 DNA has 57 bases and is translated from base 1. Per the germline V gene, MGHRA is the CDR1 and YSYEKL is the CDR2. The receptor was derived from a human donor with low-grade glioma or glioblastoma, undergoing nonglioma brain surgery, or in good health (not recorded which). The rearranged segments are TRBV4-1 and TRBJ1-5, and 10 bases in between align with TRBD1. Sequences were obtained from glioma tissue, nonneoplastic brain tissue, or PBMCs (not recorded which). In nucleotides, the sequence is TGCGCCAGCGGCCAAGCCTATTTACCGGGACAGGGGAGCAATCAGCCCCAGCATTTT. It encodes CASGQAYLPGQGSNQPQHF.